A selection of T cell receptor beta chains follows, all from one sample in a study of CD8+ T cells in alopecia areata. Measured with immunoSEQ multiplex PCR; TCRdb has only the in-frame clones, and not every one. The sample includes roughly 60,000 clones, about 44% seen only once; the top ten take about 53%. Sample: NKG2D-low CD8+ T cells sorted from blood. Receptors were obtained from a human donor with alopecia areata. Both conserved end residues are part of each CDR3. D genes are given only for firm matches. Clone size is not always given. Where it is, it says once, few, many or a class for expanded clones.

j_gene,d_gene,abundance,v_gene,CDR3aa,CDR3nt
TRBJ2-1,.,.,TRBV11-3,CASSLEGSLNNEQFF,TGTGCCAGCAGCTTAGAGGGCAGCCTTAACAATGAGCAGTTCTTC
TRBJ2-7,.,few,TRBV5-4,CASSLGMPIQQYEQYF,TGTGCCAGCAGCCTCGGCATGCCTATTCAGCAGTACGAGCAGTACTTC
TRBJ2-5,.,.,TRBV27,CASSLPPPETQYF,TGTGCCAGCAGTTTACCCCCCCCAGAGACCCAGTACTTC
TRBJ2-1,.,.,TRBV25-1,CASGTGSDEQFF,TGTGCCAGCGGAACAGGGTCGGATGAGCAGTTCTTC
TRBJ2-1,TRBD2,.,TRBV7-2,CASSSNVDSGFYNEQFF,TGTGCCAGCAGCTCGAACGTCGATAGCGGGTTTTACAATGAGCAGTTCTTC
TRBJ1-4,.,.,TRBV5-6,CASSFGTGAKLFF,TGTGCCAGCAGCTTCGGGACCGGGGCCAAACTGTTTTTT
TRBJ1-1,.,few,TRBV7-9,CASSLAGNTEAFF,TGTGCCAGCAGCTTAGCTGGGAACACTGAAGCTTTCTTT
TRBJ2-5,.,few,TRBV29-1,CSVEDRGETQYF,TGCAGCGTTGAAGACAGGGGAGAGACCCAGTACTTC
TRBJ2-3,TRBD2,.,TRBV2,CASRIPLAGFTDTQYF,TGTGCCAGCAGGATCCCGCTAGCGGGTTTTACAGATACGCAGTATTTT
TRBJ2-7,TRBD2,.,TRBV7-9,CASSSASGTRRYEQYF,TGTGCCAGCAGCTCAGCCTCCGGGACTAGGCGCTACGAGCAGTACTTC
TRBJ2-7,.,.,TRBV7-9,CASSFRDF,TGTGCCAGCAGCTTCCGGGACTTC
TRBJ1-3,.,few,TRBV7-9,CASSPARTGNTIYF,TGTGCCAGCAGCCCGGCTAGGACTGGAAACACCATATATTTT
TRBJ2-7,.,few,TRBV7-9,CASSPNLYEQYF,TGTGCCAGCAGCCCCAACCTCTACGAGCAGTACTTC
TRBJ2-5,.,once,TRBV7-9,CASSLWGEQETQYF,TGTGCCAGCAGCTTATGGGGTGAACAAGAGACCCAGTACTTC
TRBJ2-3,.,.,TRBV2,CASSVAAMRTQYF,TGTGCCAGCAGTGTCGCCGCAATGAGGACGCAGTATTTT
TRBJ2-1,TRBD2,.,TRBV29-1,CSVEQLAGEPYNEQFF,TGCAGCGTTGAACAACTAGCGGGGGAACCCTACAATGAGCAGTTCTTC
TRBJ1-2,.,.,TRBV28,CASSLQGSYGYTF,TGTGCCAGCAGTTTACAGGGGTCCTATGGCTACACCTTC
TRBJ2-7,.,.,TRBV7-6,CASSPKGEEGEQYF,TGTGCCAGCAGCCCCAAGGGGGAGGAGGGCGAGCAGTACTTC
TRBJ2-6,.,few,TRBV4-2,CASSQTDSGANVLTF,TGTGCCAGCAGCCAGACAGACTCTGGGGCCAACGTCCTGACTTTC
TRBJ2-1,TRBD1,.,TRBV18,CASSSRDRVHEQFF,TGTGCCAGCTCATCCCGGGACAGGGTCCATGAGCAGTTCTTC
TRBJ2-7,.,few,TRBV29-1,CSVEDDHAYEQYF,TGCAGCGTTGAAGATGACCACGCCTACGAGCAGTACTTC
TRBJ2-3,.,.,TRBV7-3,CASSLGRGSTDTQYF,TGTGCCAGCAGCTTAGGGCGGGGCAGCACAGATACGCAGTATTTT